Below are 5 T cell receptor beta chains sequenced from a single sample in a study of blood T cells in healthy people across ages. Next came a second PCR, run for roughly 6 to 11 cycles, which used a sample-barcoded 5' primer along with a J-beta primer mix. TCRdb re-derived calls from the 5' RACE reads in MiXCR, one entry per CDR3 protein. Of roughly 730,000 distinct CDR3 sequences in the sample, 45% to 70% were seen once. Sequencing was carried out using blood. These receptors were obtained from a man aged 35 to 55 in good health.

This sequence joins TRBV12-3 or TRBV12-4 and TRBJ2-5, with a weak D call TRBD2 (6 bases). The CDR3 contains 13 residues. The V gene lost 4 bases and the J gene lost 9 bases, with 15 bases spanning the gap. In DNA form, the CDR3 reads TGTGCCAGCAGTTCGGGACTGCAAAAATCCCAGTACTTC. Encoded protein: CASSSGLQKSQYF.

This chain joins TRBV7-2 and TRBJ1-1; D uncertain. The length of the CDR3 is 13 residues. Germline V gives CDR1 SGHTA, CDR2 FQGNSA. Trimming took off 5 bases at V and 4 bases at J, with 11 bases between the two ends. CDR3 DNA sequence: TGTGCCAGCAGCCGAATGATGGGCACTGAAGCTTTCTTT. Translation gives CASSRMMGTEAFF.

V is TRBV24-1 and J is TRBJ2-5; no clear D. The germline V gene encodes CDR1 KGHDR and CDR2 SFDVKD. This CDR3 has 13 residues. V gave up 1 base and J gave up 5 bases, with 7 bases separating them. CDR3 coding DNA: TGTGCCACCAGTGATTTTCCGTTGGAGACCCAGTACTTC. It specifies CATSDFPLETQYF.

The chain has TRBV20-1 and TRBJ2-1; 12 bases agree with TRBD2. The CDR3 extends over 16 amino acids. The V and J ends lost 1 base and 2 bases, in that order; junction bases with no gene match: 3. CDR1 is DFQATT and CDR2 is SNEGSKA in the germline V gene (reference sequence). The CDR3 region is CSARVRTSGTYNEQFF. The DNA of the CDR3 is TGCAGTGCTAGAGTAAGGACTAGCGGGACCTACAATGAGCAGTTCTTC.

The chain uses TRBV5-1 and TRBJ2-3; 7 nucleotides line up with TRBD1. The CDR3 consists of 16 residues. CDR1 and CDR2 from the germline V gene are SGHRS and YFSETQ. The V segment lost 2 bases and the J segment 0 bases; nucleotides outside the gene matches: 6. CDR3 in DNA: TGCGCCAGCAGCTTAGTGACAGGGTCTAGCACAGATACGCAGTATTTT. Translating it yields CASSLVTGSSTDTQYF.